The 5 T cell receptor beta chains below were found in one sample sequenced in a study of blood T cell repertoires in COVID-19. Sequencing was performed with immunoSEQ multiplex PCR; in TCRdb, only in-frame clones are kept and a portion is missing. This sample has a few hundred thousand clones, with 70% to 85% found just once. The specimen was peripheral blood. The source of these receptors is a middle-aged woman who had recovered from COVID-19.

This chain uses TRBV5-6 with TRBJ1-6, with D possibly being TRBD1 (5 bases). Trimming removed 4 bases from V and 10 bases from J, with 15 bases in between. The length of the CDR3 is 14 residues. CDR1 and CDR2 (germline): SGHDT, YYEEEE. CDR3 nucleotide sequence: TGTGCCAGCAGCGGGGCCCAGGGCGGCTCACCCCTCCACTTT. The encoded protein is CASSGAQGGSPLHF.

As regards this clone: At the DNA level, this CDR3 is encoded by other sequences in the same sample as well. The gene calls are TRBV6-5 and TRBJ1-1; a possible D gene is TRBD1 (5 bases). Germline CDR1 MNHEY, CDR2 SVGAGI. Trimming shortened V by 0 bases and J by 1 base, and 6 bases separated the two germline ends. The CDR3 contains 14 residues. The CDR3 is CASSYSGENTEAFF. The CDR3 bases are TGTGCCAGCAGTTACTCAGGGGAGAACACTGAAGCTTTCTTT.

The table lists this clone with a count of one. This rearrangement joins TRBV7-8 to TRBJ1-4, with 7 positions matching TRBD1. Germline V lookup: CDR1 SGHVS, CDR2 FQNEAQ. V lost 3 bases, J lost 7 bases, and 5 bases stayed unmatched. CDR3 length equals 14 residues. For the CDR3, the DNA is TGTGCCAGCAGCTTGACAGGGTGGGGTGAAAAACTGTTTTTT. Translating gives CASSLTGWGEKLFF.

The chain carries TRBV27 and TRBJ2-1, with TRBD2 as a possible D gene (5 bases). Trimming removed 5 bases from V and 9 bases from J, with 11 bases in between. This CDR3 is 12 amino acids long. Germline CDR1 reads MNHEY; CDR2 reads SMNVEV (reference sequence). As DNA, the CDR3 is TGTGCCAGCAGTGGCCGGGAAGGTGAGCAGTTCTTC. Translation gives CASSGREGEQFF.

This sequence joins TRBV24-1 and TRBJ1-4; D perhaps matches TRBD1 (5 bases). The length of the CDR3 is 15 residues. CDR1 is KGHDR, CDR2 SFDVKD, per germline. Trimming pared 3 bases from V and 6 bases from J, leaving 13 bases between. The CDR3 nucleotides are TGTGCCACCAGTGATCCCGACAGAGGAGATGAAAAACTGTTTTTT. It encodes CATSDPDRGDEKLFF.